The 7 T cell receptor beta chains in this list originate from one sample, sequenced in a study of PD-1 blockade in mismatch repair-deficient tumors. Only in-frame clones appear in the TCRdb table, and some are missing; sequencing was by immunoSEQ multiplex PCR. The sample shows 70,000 to 95,000 clones, roughly 80% of them seen only once. Here the sequenced sample was peripheral blood, taken 44 weeks after starting pembrolizumab. The receptors stem from an adult with mismatch repair-deficient cancer.

The CDR3 bases are TGTGCCACCAGCAGAGATAGGGGTAACACCGGGGAGCTGTTTTTT. Its translation is CATSRDRGNTGELFF. The rearrangement uses TRBV15 and TRBJ2-2, with a weak D call TRBD1 (5 bases). This CDR3 spans 15 amino acids. The germline CDR1 and CDR2 sequences are LNHNV and YYDKDF (reference sequence). V lost 0 bases to trimming and J lost 2 bases, with 7 bases between them.

This chain links TRBV6-5 with TRBJ2-1; tentatively, D is TRBD2 (5 bases). CDR1 and CDR2 from the germline V gene are MNHEY and SVGAGI. CDR3 length: 14 residues. The V and J ends lost 2 bases and 2 bases respectively, with 7 bases between them. This chain's CDR3 is CASSYAGAYNEQFF. CDR3 DNA: TGTGCCAGCAGTTACGCGGGCGCCTACAATGAGCAGTTCTTC.

This clone was seen more than once but under ten times. The gene calls are TRBV7-2 and TRBJ2-7, with no clear D. From germline, CDR1 is SGHTA and CDR2 FQGNSA. The length of the CDR3 is 15 residues. Trimming cost V 5 bases and J 4 bases, with 18 bases left between them. CDR3 DNA: TGTGCCAGCAGCCCGTTCGGGCAGGCCTTATACGAGCAGTACTTC. Protein sequence: CASSPFGQALYEQYF.

The J gene is TRBJ1-5, the V gene TRBV7-6, with D perhaps matching TRBD1 (6 bases). V dropped 1 base and J dropped 1 base, with 14 bases sitting between them. CDR3 length equals 17 residues. Germline CDR1 SGHVS, CDR2 FNYEAQ. DNA for the CDR3: TGTGCCAGCAGCTTAGTTGCAGGGGCTTCGAGCAATCAGCCCCAGCATTTT. Encoded protein: CASSLVAGASSNQPQHF.

This chain uses TRBV11-2 with TRBJ1-2, with D possibly TRBD1 on 6 matching bases. CDR1 and CDR2 (germline): SGHAT, FQNNGV. The germline V and J ends were trimmed by 0 bases and 4 bases, with 9 bases remaining between them. This CDR3 comprises 14 residues. The CDR3 loop reads CASSLDRDTYGYTF. The CDR3 coding sequence is TGTGCCAGCAGCTTAGACCGGGACACCTATGGCTACACCTTC. Complete variable domain (other parts from reference TRBV11-2 and TRBJ1-2): EAGVAQSPRYKIIEKRQSVAFWCNPISGHATLYWYQQILGQGPKLLIQFQNNGVVDDSQLPKDRFSAERLKGVDSTLKIQPAKLEDSAVYLCASSLDRDTYGYTFGSGTRLTVV.

The gene calls are TRBV5-4 and TRBJ1-4; D possibly corresponds to TRBD1 (5 bases). The V end was cut by 0 bases, the J end by 8 bases, with 20 bases between. The CDR3 totals 17 residues. Germline CDR1 is SGHNT and CDR2 is YYREEE (reference sequence). CDR3 nucleotides: TGTGCCAGCAGCTTGGGGGGGAAAGGCCGAGGAGGGGAAAAACTGTTTTTT. Encoded protein: CASSLGGKGRGGEKLFF. Complete variable domain (other parts from reference TRBV5-4 and TRBJ1-4): ETGVTQSPTHLIKTRGQQVTLRCSSQSGHNTVSWYQQALGQGPQFIFQYYREEENGRGNFPPRFSGLQFPNYSSELNVNALELDDSALYLCASSLGGKGRGGEKLFFGSGTQLSVL.

The sample holds a few counts of this clone. The chain joins TRBV11-3 to TRBJ1-1; D not resolved. Germline-derived CDR1 and CDR2 are SGHNT and YENEEA. The V end was cut by 1 base, the J end by 2 bases, with 11 bases between. The CDR3 has 15 residues. DNA of the CDR3: TGTGCCAGCAGCTTAGCCCGAGGGTTTAACACTGAAGCTTTCTTT. Protein sequence: CASSLARGFNTEAFF.